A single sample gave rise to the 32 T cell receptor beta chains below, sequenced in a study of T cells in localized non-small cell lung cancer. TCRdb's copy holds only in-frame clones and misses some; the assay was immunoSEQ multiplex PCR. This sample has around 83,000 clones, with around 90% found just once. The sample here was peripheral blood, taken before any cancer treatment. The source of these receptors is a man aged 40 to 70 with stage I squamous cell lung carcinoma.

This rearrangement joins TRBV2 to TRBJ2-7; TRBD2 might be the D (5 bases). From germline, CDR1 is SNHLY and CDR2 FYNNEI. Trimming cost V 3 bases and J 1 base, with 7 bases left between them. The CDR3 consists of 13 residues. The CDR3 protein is CASSDDYSYEQYF. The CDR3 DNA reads TGTGCCAGCAGTGATGACTATTCCTACGAGCAGTACTTC.

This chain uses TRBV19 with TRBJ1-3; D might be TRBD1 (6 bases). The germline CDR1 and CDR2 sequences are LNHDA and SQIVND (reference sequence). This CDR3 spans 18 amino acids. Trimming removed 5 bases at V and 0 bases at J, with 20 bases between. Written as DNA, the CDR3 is TGTGCCAGTAGTCTCTCCAGGGGCGGAGGGATCTCTGGAAACACCATATATTTT. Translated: CASSLSRGGGISGNTIYF.

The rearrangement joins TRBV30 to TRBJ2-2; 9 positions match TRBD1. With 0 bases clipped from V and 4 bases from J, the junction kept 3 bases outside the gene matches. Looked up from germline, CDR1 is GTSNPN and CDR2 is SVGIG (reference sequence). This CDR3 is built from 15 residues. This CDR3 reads CAWSVKTGGTGELFF. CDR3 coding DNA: TGTGCCTGGAGTGTAAAGACAGGGGGCACCGGGGAGCTGTTTTTT.

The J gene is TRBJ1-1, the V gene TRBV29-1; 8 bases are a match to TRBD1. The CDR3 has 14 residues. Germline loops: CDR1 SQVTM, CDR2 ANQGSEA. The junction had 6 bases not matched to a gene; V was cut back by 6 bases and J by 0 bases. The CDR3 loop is CSVLTGVMNTEAFF. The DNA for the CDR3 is TGCAGCGTACTGACAGGGGTTATGAACACTGAAGCTTTCTTT. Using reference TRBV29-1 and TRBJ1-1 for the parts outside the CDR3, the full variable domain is SAVISQKPSRDICQRGTSLTIQCQVDSQVTMMFWYRQQPGQSLTLIATANQGSEATYESGFVIDKFPISRPNLTFSTLTVSNMSPEDSSIYLCSVLTGVMNTEAFFGQGTRLTVV.

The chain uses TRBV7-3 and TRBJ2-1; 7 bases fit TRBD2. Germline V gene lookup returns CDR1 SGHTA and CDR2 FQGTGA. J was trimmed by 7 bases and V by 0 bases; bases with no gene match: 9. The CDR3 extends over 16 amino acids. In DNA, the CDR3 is TGTGCCAGCAGCTTAACGTCCGGGGAGGGGAGAAATGAGCAGTTCTTC. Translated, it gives CASSLTSGEGRNEQFF.

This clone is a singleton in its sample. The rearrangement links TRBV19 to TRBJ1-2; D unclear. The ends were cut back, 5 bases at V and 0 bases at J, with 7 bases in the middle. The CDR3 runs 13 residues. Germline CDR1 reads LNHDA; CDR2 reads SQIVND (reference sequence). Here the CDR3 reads CASSWASNYGYTF. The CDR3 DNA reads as TGTGCCAGTAGTTGGGCTTCTAACTATGGCTACACCTTC.

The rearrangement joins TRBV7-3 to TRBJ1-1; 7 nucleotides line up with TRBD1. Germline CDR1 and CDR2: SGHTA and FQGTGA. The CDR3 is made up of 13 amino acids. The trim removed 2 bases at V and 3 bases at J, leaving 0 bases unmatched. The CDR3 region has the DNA TGTGCCAGCAGCTTAGACAGGGACACTGAAGCTTTCTTT. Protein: CASSLDRDTEAFF. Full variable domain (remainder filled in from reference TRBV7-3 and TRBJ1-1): GAGVSQTPSNKVTEKGKYVELRCDPISGHTALYWYRQSLGQGPEFLIYFQGTGAADDSGLPNDRFFAVRPEGSVSTLKIQRTERGDSAVYLCASSLDRDTEAFFGQGTRLTVV.

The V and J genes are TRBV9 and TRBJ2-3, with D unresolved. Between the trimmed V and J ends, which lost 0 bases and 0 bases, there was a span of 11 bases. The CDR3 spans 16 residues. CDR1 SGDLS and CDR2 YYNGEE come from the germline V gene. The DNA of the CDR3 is TGTGCCAGCAGCGTAGGACGGCAAACTAGCACAGATACGCAGTATTTT. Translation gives CASSVGRQTSTDTQYF.

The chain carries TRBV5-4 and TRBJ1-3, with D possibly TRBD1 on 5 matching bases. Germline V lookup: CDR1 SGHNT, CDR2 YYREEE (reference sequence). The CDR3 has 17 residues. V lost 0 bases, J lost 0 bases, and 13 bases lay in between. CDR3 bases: TGTGCCAGCAGCTTGGCCAACGCGGGGCACTCTGGAAACACCATATATTTT. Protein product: CASSLANAGHSGNTIYF.

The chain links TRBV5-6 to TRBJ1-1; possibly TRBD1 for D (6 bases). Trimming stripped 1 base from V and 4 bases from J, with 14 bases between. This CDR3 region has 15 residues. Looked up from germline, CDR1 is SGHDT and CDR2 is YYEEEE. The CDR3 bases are TGTGCCAGCAGCTTGCTACCAGGGGCGGGCACTGAAGCTTTCTTT. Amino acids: CASSLLPGAGTEAFF.

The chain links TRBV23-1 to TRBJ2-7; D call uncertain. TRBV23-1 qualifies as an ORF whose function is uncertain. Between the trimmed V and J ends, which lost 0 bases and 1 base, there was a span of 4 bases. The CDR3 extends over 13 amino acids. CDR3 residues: CASSQSWSYEQYF. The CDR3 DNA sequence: TGCGCCAGCAGTCAATCTTGGTCCTACGAGCAGTACTTC.

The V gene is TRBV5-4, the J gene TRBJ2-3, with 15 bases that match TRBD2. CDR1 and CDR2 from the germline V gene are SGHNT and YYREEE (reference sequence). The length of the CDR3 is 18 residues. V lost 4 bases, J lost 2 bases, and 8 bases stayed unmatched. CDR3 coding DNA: TGTGCCAGCAGCACCGGACTAGCGGGGGGGCCCTCCACAGATACGCAGTATTTT. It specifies CASSTGLAGGPSTDTQYF. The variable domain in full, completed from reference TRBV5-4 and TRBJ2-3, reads ETGVTQSPTHLIKTRGQQVTLRCSSQSGHNTVSWYQQALGQGPQFIFQYYREEENGRGNFPPRFSGLQFPNYSSELNVNALELDDSALYLCASSTGLAGGPSTDTQYFGPGTRLTVL.

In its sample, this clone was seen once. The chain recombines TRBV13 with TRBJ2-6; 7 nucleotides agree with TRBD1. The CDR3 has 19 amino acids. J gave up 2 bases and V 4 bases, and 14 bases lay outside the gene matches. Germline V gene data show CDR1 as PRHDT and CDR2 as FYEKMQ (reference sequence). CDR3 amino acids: CASSSIRTGERTGANVLTF. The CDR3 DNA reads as TGTGCCAGCAGCTCAATACGAACAGGGGAAAGAACTGGGGCCAACGTCCTGACTTTC.

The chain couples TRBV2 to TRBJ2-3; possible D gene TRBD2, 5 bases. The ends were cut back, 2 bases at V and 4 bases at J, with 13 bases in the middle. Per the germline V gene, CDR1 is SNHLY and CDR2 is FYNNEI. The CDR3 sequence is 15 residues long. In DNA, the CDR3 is TGTGCCAGCAGTGAACGGCGGGTGGACCCAGATACGCAGTATTTT. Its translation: CASSERRVDPDTQYF.

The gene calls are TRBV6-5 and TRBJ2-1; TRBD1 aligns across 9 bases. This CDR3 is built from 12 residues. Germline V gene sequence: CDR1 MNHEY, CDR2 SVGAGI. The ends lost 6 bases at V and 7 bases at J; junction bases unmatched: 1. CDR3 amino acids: CASSDRGNEQFF. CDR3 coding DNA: TGTGCCAGCAGCGACAGGGGGAATGAGCAGTTCTTC.

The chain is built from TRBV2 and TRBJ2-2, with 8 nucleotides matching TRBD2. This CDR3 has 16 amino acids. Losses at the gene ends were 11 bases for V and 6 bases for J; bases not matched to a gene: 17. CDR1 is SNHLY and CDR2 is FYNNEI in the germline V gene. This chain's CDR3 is CASQEAGGRLAGELFF. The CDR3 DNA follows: TGTGCCTCCCAGGAGGCGGGGGGCCGGTTGGCCGGGGAGCTGTTTTTT.

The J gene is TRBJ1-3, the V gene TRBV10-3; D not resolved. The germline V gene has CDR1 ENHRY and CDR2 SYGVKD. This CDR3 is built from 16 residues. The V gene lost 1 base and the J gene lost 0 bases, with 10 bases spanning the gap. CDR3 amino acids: CAISEFKQLSGNTIYF. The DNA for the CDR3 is TGTGCCATCAGTGAGTTCAAACAGCTCTCTGGAAACACCATATATTTT.

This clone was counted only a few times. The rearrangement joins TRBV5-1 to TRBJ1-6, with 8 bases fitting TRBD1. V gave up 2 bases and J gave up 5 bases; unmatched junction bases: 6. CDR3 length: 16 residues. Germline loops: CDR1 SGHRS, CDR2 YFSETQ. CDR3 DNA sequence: TGCGCCAGCAGCTTTAGTTGGGACAGGAATAATTCACCCCTCCACTTT. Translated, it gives CASSFSWDRNNSPLHF.

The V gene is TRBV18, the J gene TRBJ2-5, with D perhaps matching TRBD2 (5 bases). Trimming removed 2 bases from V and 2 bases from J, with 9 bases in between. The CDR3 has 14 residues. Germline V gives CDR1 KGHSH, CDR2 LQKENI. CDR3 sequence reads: CASSPISVQETQYF. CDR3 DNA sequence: TGTGCCAGCTCACCAATTAGCGTTCAAGAGACCCAGTACTTC. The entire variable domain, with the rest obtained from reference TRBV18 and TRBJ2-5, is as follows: NAGVMQNPRHLVRRRGQEARLRCSPMKGHSHVYWYRQLPEEGLKFMVYLQKENIIDESGMPKERFSAEFPKEGPSILRIQQVVRGDSAAYFCASSPISVQETQYFGPGTRLLVL.

The CDR3 sequence: CASTRGQGVGQETQYF. CDR3 nucleotides: TGTGCCAGCACCCGAGGACAGGGGGTGGGTCAAGAGACCCAGTACTTC. The chain joins TRBV9 to TRBJ2-5, with 10 bases aligning to TRBD1. Germline loops: CDR1 SGDLS, CDR2 YYNGEE. After removal of 6 bases from V and 2 bases from J, the junction contained 10 bases not matched to a gene. CDR3 length: 16 residues.

The CDR3 DNA reads TGTGCCATCAAAAGGGGGCTAGGGACCTACAATGAGCAGTTCTTC. As protein: CAIKRGLGTYNEQFF. J is TRBJ2-1 and V is TRBV6-1; 7 bases agree with TRBD1. CDR3 length: 15 amino acids. The V gene's germline CDR1 is MNHNS and CDR2 SASEGT. Losses at the gene ends were 10 bases for V and 2 bases for J; bases not matched to a gene: 11.

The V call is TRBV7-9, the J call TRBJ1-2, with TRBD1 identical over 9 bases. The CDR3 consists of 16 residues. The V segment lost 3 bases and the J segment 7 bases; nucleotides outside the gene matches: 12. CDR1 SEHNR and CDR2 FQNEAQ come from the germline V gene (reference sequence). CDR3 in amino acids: CASSFSTGTGSAGYTF. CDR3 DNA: TGTGCCAGCAGCTTCTCCACCGGGACAGGGTCTGCTGGCTACACCTTC.

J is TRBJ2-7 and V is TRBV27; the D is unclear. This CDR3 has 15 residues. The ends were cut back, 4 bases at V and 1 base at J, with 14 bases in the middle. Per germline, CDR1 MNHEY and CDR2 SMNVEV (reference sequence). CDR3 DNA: TGTGCCAGCAGTTCCCTCGCACTGGGGTCCTACGAGCAGTACTTC. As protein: CASSSLALGSYEQYF.

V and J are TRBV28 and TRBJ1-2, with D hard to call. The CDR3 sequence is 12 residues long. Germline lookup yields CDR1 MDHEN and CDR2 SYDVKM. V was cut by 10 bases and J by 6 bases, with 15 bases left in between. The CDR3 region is CATTASGDGYTF. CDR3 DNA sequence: TGTGCCACTACGGCCTCAGGCGATGGCTACACCTTC.

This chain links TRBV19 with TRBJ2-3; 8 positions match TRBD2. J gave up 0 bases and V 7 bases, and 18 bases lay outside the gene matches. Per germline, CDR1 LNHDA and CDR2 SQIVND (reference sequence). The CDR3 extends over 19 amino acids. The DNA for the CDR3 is TGTGCCAGTACTTTGGACGGCCTCGGGGGGGATACTAGCACAGATACGCAGTATTTT. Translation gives CASTLDGLGGDTSTDTQYF.

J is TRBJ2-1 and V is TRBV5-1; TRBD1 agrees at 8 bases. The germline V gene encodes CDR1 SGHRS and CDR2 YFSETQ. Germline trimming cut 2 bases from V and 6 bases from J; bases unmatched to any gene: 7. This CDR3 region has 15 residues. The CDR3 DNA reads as TGCGCCAGCAGCTTAGGACAGGGTGGGGGCAATGAGCAGTTCTTC. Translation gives CASSLGQGGGNEQFF.

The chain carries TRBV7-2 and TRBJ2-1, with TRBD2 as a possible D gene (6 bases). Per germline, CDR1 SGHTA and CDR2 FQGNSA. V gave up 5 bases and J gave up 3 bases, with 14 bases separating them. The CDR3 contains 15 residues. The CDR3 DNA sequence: TGTGCCAGCAGCCTTGGGCGGGGTAACTACAATGAGCAGTTCTTC. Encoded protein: CASSLGRGNYNEQFF. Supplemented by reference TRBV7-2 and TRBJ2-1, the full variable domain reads GAGVSQSPSNKVTEKGKDVELRCDPISGHTALYWYRQSLGQGLEFLIYFQGNSAPDKSGLPSDRFSAERTGGSVSTLTIQRTQQEDSAVYLCASSLGRGNYNEQFFGPGTRLTVL.

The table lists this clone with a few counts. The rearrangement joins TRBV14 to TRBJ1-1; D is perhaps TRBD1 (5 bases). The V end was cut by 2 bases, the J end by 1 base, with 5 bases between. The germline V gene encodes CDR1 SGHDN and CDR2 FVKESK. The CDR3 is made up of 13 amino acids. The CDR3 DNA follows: TGTGCCAGCAGCCAACAGGGGAACACTGAAGCTTTCTTT. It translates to CASSQQGNTEAFF. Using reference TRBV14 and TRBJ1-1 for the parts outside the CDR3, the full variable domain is EAGVTQFPSHSVIEKGQTVTLRCDPISGHDNLYWYRRVMGKEIKFLLHFVKESKQDESGMPNNRFLAERTGGTYSTLKVQPAELEDSGVYFCASSQQGNTEAFFGQGTRLTVV.

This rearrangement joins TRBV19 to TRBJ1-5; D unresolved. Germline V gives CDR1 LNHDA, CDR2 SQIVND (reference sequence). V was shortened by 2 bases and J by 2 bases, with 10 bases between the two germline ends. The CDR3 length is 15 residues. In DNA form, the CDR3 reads TGTGCCAGTAGTATACTAGGCGGCCGCAATCAGCCCCAGCATTTT. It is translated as CASSILGGRNQPQHF.

This chain's CDR3 is CASSESGGPITHTQYF. For the CDR3, the DNA is TGCGCCAGCAGTGAGTCCGGGGGGCCCATAACCCATACGCAGTATTTT. The V call is TRBV10-1, the J call TRBJ2-3, with D possibly matching TRBD2 (7 bases). The CDR3 totals 16 residues. Trimming pared 0 bases from V and 7 bases from J, leaving 17 bases between. Germline V gives CDR1 WNHNN, CDR2 SYGVQD (reference sequence).

The chain's CDR3 is CAWSVFRGQAYNEQFF. CDR3 sequence (DNA): TGTGCCTGGAGTGTCTTTAGGGGGCAGGCCTACAATGAGCAGTTCTTC. This chain links TRBV30 with TRBJ2-1; 7 nucleotides match TRBD1. CDR1 is GTSNPN, CDR2 SVGIG, per germline (reference sequence). The junction had 7 bases not matched to a gene; V was cut back by 0 bases and J by 2 bases. CDR3 size: 16 residues.

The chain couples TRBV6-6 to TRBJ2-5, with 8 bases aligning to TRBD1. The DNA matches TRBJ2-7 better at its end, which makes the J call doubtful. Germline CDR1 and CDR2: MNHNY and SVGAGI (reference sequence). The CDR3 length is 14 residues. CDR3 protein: CASGRTGTTYEQYF. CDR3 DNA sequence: TGTGCCAGCGGGAGGACAGGGACAACCTACGAGCAGTACTTC.